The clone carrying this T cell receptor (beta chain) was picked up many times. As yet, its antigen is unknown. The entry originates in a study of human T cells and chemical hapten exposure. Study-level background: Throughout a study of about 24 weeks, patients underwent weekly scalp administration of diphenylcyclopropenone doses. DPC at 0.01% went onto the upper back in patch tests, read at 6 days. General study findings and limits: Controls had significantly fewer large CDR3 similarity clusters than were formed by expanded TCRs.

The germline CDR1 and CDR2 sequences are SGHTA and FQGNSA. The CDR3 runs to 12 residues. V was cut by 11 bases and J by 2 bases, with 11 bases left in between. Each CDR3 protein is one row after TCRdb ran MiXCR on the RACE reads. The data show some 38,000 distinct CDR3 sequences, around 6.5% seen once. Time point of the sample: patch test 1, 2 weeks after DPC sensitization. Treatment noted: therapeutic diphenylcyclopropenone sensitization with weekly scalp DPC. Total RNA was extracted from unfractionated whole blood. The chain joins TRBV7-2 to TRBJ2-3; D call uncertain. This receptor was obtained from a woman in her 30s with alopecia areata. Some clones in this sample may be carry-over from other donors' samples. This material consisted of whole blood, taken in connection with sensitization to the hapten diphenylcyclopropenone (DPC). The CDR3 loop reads CAGSQNTDTQYF. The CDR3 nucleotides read TGTGCCGGGTCTCAGAACACAGATACGCAGTATTTT.